This entry features one T cell receptor (beta chain) sequence. Its antigen is undetermined. The sample originates from a study of response to subunit inactivated influenza vaccine. Study outcomes and limitations: The authors put forward the suggestion that each seasonal influenza vaccination may bring in only a limited number of new T cells.

Each CDR3 protein gets one entry after TCRdb re-called the RT-PCR reads with MiXCR. The data contain more than 700,000 distinct CDR3 sequences, around 20% of them seen just once; the ten biggest clones take up roughly a tenth. The sequenced sample was PBMCs from blood, obtained roughly 5 days after vaccination. The sequence was collected from a man in his fifties or sixties who received an inactivated influenza vaccine.

The CDR3 DNA is TGTGCCAGCAGTTGGAATTTATACGGACTATCCATCTCCTACGAGCAGTACTTC. Translating gives CASSWNLYGLSISYEQYF. This chain connects TRBV6-2 or TRBV6-3 to TRBJ2-7, with TRBD2 as a possible D gene (6 bases). V lost 4 bases, J lost 0 bases, and 22 bases lay in between. The CDR3 is 18 amino acids. Germline V gene data show CDR1 as MNHEY and CDR2 as SVGEGT.